The subject of this entry is one T cell receptor beta chain. This sample was included in a study of blood T cell repertoires in COVID-19. TCRdb keeps only in-frame clones here, not all; method: immunoSEQ multiplex PCR. The table shows about 190,000 clones, with around 89% occurring only once. Per germline, CDR1 MNHNS and CDR2 SASEGT. The CDR3 loop spans 15 amino acids. V gave up 0 bases and J gave up 10 bases, with 18 bases separating them. The specimen sequenced was peripheral blood. This rearrangement joins TRBV6-1 to TRBJ1-1; tentatively, D is TRBD1 (6 bases). The source is a man aged 50-60 years with acute or convalescent COVID-19. The CDR3 spells CASSEALSTGYSAFF. The CDR3 nucleotides read TGTGCCAGCAGTGAAGCGCTTAGTACAGGGTATTCAGCTTTCTTT.